The rows below give T cell receptor beta chains drawn from one sample of a study of blood T cell repertoires in COVID-19. TCRdb keeps only in-frame clones here, not all; method: immunoSEQ multiplex PCR. Counted here are 360,000 or so clones, around 92% occurring once; the ten biggest clones make up around 1.7%. The sequenced material came from PBMCs or T cells enriched from blood (not recorded which). Receptors were obtained from a woman under 40 who had recovered from COVID-19. The CDR3 runs from the conserved cysteine through the conserved F or W. The D gene is left open where the match is weak. Clone sizes are given selectively: once, few, many, or a class where the clone is expanded.

size | D | J | V | CDR3 | DNA
. | . | TRBJ1-3 | TRBV27 | CASRQARGGYSGNTIYF | TGTGCCAGCAGGCAAGCGAGGGGGGGGTACTCTGGAAACACCATATATTTT
. | TRBD2 | TRBJ2-7 | TRBV4-2 | CASSQDGAGGSYEQYF | TGTGCCAGCAGCCAAGATGGAGCGGGAGGTTCCTACGAGCAGTACTTC
once | . | TRBJ1-5 | TRBV7-3 | CASSPGSNQPQHF | TGTGCCAGCAGCCCAGGGAGCAATCAGCCCCAGCATTTT
. | TRBD1 | TRBJ2-7 | TRBV20-1 | CSAKGAEQYF | TGCAGTGCTAAGGGGGCCGAGCAGTACTTC
. | . | TRBJ2-1 | TRBV23-1 | CASSPDQQGDNEQFF | TGCGCCAGCAGTCCGGACCAGCAGGGTGACAATGAGCAGTTCTTC
few | TRBD2 | TRBJ2-2 | TRBV19 | CATQNGRGTNTGELFF | TGTGCCACCCAAAATGGGCGGGGGACTAACACCGGGGAGCTGTTTTTT
. | TRBD2 | TRBJ2-1 | TRBV9 | CASSGSGTSGTEQFF | TGTGCCAGCAGCGGGTCAGGGACTAGCGGCACCGAGCAGTTCTTC
. | . | TRBJ2-7 | TRBV12-3/TRBV12-4 | CASSKSGVEQYF | TGTGCCAGCAGCAAGTCCGGAGTCGAGCAGTACTTC
. | . | TRBJ1-2 | TRBV6-1 | CASSEDSKWAYGYTF | TGTGCCAGCAGTGAAGACTCCAAGTGGGCCTATGGCTACACCTTC
. | TRBD1 | TRBJ1-1 | TRBV27 | CASRLTLGPGVSGGTEAFF | TGTGCCAGCAGACTGACCCTCGGACCGGGAGTCTCAGGGGGCACTGAAGCTTTCTTT
. | TRBD1 | TRBJ1-6 | TRBV5-1 | CASSLIRQGGSPLHF | TGCGCCAGCAGCTTGATCAGGCAGGGGGGTTCACCCCTCCACTTT
. | . | TRBJ2-5 | TRBV19 | CASSHRAQETQYF | TGTGCCAGTAGCCACAGAGCCCAAGAGACCCAGTACTTC